Below, 7 T cell receptor beta chains from the same sample are listed, as sequenced in a study of blood T cell repertoires in COVID-19. The table came from immunoSEQ multiplex PCR; TCRdb's copy has only in-frame clones and leaves some out. Of about 140,000 clones listed, around 79% were seen once; the top ten hold roughly 2.9%. The sequenced material came from PBMCs or T cells enriched from blood (not recorded which). The receptors were gathered from a woman in her forties or fifties who had recovered from COVID-19.

The V and J genes are TRBV19 and TRBJ2-1, with D possibly being TRBD2 (6 bases). Per the germline V gene, CDR1 is LNHDA and CDR2 is SQIVND (reference sequence). The V end was cut by 2 bases, the J end by 4 bases, with 12 bases between. The CDR3 covers 15 residues. The CDR3 DNA sequence: TGTGCCAGTAGTATAAGGGAGGAGCCTTACAATGAGCAGTTCTTC. It codes for CASSIREEPYNEQFF.

The chain has TRBV7-9 and TRBJ2-7; D possibly corresponds to TRBD1 (5 bases). The V end lost 6 bases, the J end lost 5 bases, and 14 bases lay between the germline ends. There are 13 residues in the CDR3. Germline V gene data show CDR1 as SEHNR and CDR2 as FQNEAQ (reference sequence). The CDR3: CASSQQAMNEQYF. The CDR3 region has the DNA TGTGCCAGCAGTCAACAGGCGATGAACGAGCAGTACTTC.

This sequence joins TRBV6-5 and TRBJ2-4; possible D gene TRBD1, 6 bases. The CDR3 consists of 13 residues. V was shortened by 9 bases and J by 3 bases, with 12 bases between the two germline ends. CDR1 is MNHEY, CDR2 SVGAGI, per germline. The DNA of the CDR3 is TGTGCCAGTACAGGGCTAAGCAAAAACATTCAGTACTTC. Protein sequence: CASTGLSKNIQYF.

This chain connects TRBV7-9 to TRBJ2-3, with TRBD2 matching 8 bases. The CDR3 is 15 amino acids. V shed 10 bases and J 1 base; nucleotides not matched to a gene: 10. CDR1 is SEHNR and CDR2 is FQNEAQ in the germline V gene (reference sequence). In nucleotides, the CDR3 is TGTGCCACCCCACCCCCCGGGGGGGGCACAGATACGCAGTATTTT. Protein sequence: CATPPPGGGTDTQYF.

The J gene is TRBJ1-4, the V gene TRBV5-6; 7 positions match TRBD1. V was pared by 4 bases and J by 13 bases, with 7 bases of the junction left unmatched. Germline V gene lookup returns CDR1 SGHDT and CDR2 YYEEEE. The CDR3 extends over 12 amino acids. The CDR3 sequence: CASSIDRVRLFF. CDR3 DNA sequence: TGTGCCAGCAGCATCGACAGGGTGAGACTGTTTTTT.

The J gene is TRBJ2-3, the V gene TRBV19; D not resolved. Germline lookup yields CDR1 LNHDA and CDR2 SQIVND (reference sequence). Trimming removed 10 bases from V and 2 bases from J, with 10 bases in between. The CDR3 totals 12 residues. The CDR3 region is CATSVSTDTQYF. In DNA, the CDR3 is TGTGCCACCTCAGTTTCCACAGATACGCAGTATTTT.

V gene TRBV19 combines with J gene TRBJ2-3, with 10 bases fitting TRBD1. Germline trimming cut 3 bases from V and 0 bases from J; bases unmatched to any gene: 6. This CDR3 has 17 amino acids. Germline CDR1 is LNHDA and CDR2 is SQIVND (reference sequence). The DNA of the CDR3 is TGTGCCAGTAGTATGTTGGGACAGGGGTTGAGCACAGATACGCAGTATTTT. This encodes CASSMLGQGLSTDTQYF.